One and the same sample provided the 12 T cell receptor beta chains below, sequenced in a study of cytomegalovirus exposure and HLA in healthy donors. The study ran its PCR with 60 Vbeta and 13 Jbeta primers. Method: immunoSEQ multiplex PCR; TCRdb's copy keeps in-frame clones and lacks some. This table has over 150,000 clones, roughly 80% appearing once. The specimen was PBMCs. These receptor sequences come from a man in his fifties in good health and CMV-seropositive.

The CDR3 bases are TGTGCCAGCTCGGGGGGAAAAGAGACCCAGTACTTC. Encoded protein: CASSGGKETQYF. The rearrangement uses TRBV6-5 and TRBJ2-5; TRBD2 aligns across 7 bases. Germline values: CDR1 MNHEY, CDR2 SVGAGI. The CDR3 loop spans 12 amino acids. The junction had 3 bases not matched to a gene; V was cut back by 8 bases and J by 3 bases.

The genes are TRBV27 and TRBJ2-1; 9 bases align to TRBD2. The CDR3 runs to 16 residues. Trimming removed 5 bases from V and 3 bases from J; junction bases left unmatched: 8. The germline V gene has CDR1 MNHEY and CDR2 SMNVEV (reference sequence). The CDR3 reads CASSPKAGGNYNEQFF. As DNA, the CDR3 is TGTGCCAGCAGTCCCAAAGCGGGGGGCAACTACAATGAGCAGTTCTTC.

This chain uses TRBV5-1 with TRBJ2-7; TRBD1 matches 11 bases. Looked up from germline, CDR1 is SGHRS and CDR2 is YFSETQ. The CDR3 is 15 residues long. V trimming: 3 bases; J trimming: 2 bases; junction bases outside the gene matches: 4. CDR3 sequence reads: CASSWGTGGTYEQYF. The CDR3 DNA reads TGCGCCAGCAGCTGGGGGACAGGGGGGACCTACGAGCAGTACTTC.

The genes are TRBV25-1 and TRBJ2-5; 8 bases fit TRBD1. J lost 1 base, V lost 1 base, and 8 bases had no gene match. Per germline, CDR1 MGHDK and CDR2 SYGVNS. The CDR3 runs to 17 residues. The DNA of the CDR3 is TGTGCCAGCAGTGAATTTGACAGGGGAAGGGCCCAAGAGACCCAGTACTTC. It is translated as CASSEFDRGRAQETQYF.

The chain uses TRBV5-6 and TRBJ2-3; tentative D call: TRBD2 (7 bases). Looked up from germline, CDR1 is SGHDT and CDR2 is YYEEEE. The V end was cut by 4 bases, the J end by 3 bases, with 12 bases between. The CDR3 has 14 residues. The CDR3 sequence: CASSRRGGTDTQYF. The DNA for the CDR3 is TGTGCCAGCAGCCGTAGGGGGGGGACAGATACGCAGTATTTT.

This clone was counted only a few times. The V gene is TRBV11-2, the J gene TRBJ2-1; 16 bases fit TRBD2. Germline loops: CDR1 SGHAT, CDR2 FQNNGV. The CDR3 consists of 17 residues. The junction had 7 bases not matched to a gene; V was cut back by 4 bases and J by 7 bases. This chain's CDR3 is CASSSGTSGGARNEQFF. CDR3 DNA: TGTGCCAGCAGCTCCGGGACTAGCGGGGGGGCGAGGAATGAGCAGTTCTTC.

This rearrangement joins TRBV15 to TRBJ2-7, with D tentatively TRBD1 (5 bases). CDR1 and CDR2 (germline): LNHNV, YYDKDF (reference sequence). The length of the CDR3 is 14 residues. With 1 base removed from V and 3 bases from J, the gap between germline ends came to 10 bases. CDR3 protein: CATSRARVIYEQYF. CDR3 sequence (DNA): TGTGCCACCAGCAGAGCCAGGGTAATCTACGAGCAGTACTTC.

This clone was detected a few times. CDR3 bases: TGTGCCAGCTCACAAAGACAGCCGGAGAACACTGAAGCTTTCTTT. Protein product: CASSQRQPENTEAFF. The chain recombines TRBV18 with TRBJ1-1, with a weak D call TRBD1 (5 bases). Trimming removed 4 bases from V and 1 base from J, with 13 bases in between. The germline V gene has CDR1 KGHSH and CDR2 LQKENI. This CDR3 is 15 amino acids long.

This clone has more than one count but fewer than ten. This chain uses TRBV10-3 with TRBJ1-5; the D gene is possibly TRBD1 (6 bases). The CDR3 spans 15 residues. In germline, CDR1 is ENHRY, CDR2 SYGVKD. Trimming left V 3 bases short and J 6 bases short, with 15 bases between. CDR3 protein: CAISDGQLTGQPQHF. As DNA, the CDR3 is TGTGCCATCAGTGACGGACAGCTTACGGGTCAGCCCCAGCATTTT.

The rearrangement uses TRBV28 and TRBJ1-6; D perhaps matches TRBD1 (5 bases). V lost 3 bases, J lost 5 bases, and 11 bases lay in between. The CDR3 loop spans 15 amino acids. Germline V gives CDR1 MDHEN, CDR2 SYDVKM. The CDR3 sequence is CASSFLGRNNSPLHF. The CDR3 DNA sequence: TGTGCCAGCAGTTTCTTGGGGCGCAATAATTCACCCCTCCACTTT.

This CDR3 reads CASKRPGTDYGYTF. CDR3 in DNA: TGTGCCAGCAAACGACCAGGGACAGACTATGGCTACACCTTC. The chain has TRBV25-1 and TRBJ1-2; TRBD1 matches 7 bases. The CDR3 extends over 14 amino acids. The germline V gene encodes CDR1 MGHDK and CDR2 SYGVNS. Trimming took 7 bases from V and 3 from J; bases not matched to a gene: 8.

The genes are TRBV27 and TRBJ1-2, with 8 positions matching TRBD1. V was pared by 6 bases and J by 8 bases, with 8 bases of the junction left unmatched. Germline V gene data show CDR1 as MNHEY and CDR2 as SMNVEV (reference sequence). The CDR3 is made up of 13 amino acids. DNA of the CDR3: TGTGCCAGCAGAACAGGGGGAAGCGGGGGCTACACCTTC. The encoded protein is CASRTGGSGGYTF.